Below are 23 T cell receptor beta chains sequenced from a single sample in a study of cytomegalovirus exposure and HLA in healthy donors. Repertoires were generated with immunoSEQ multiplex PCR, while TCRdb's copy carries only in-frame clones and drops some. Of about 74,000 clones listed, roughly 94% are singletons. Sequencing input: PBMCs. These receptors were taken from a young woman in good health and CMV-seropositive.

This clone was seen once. CDR3 nucleotide sequence: TGTGCCAGCACACCCCCCGGGGGCACAGATACGCAGTATTTT. This codes for CASTPPGGTDTQYF. The genes are TRBV6-5 and TRBJ2-3; possibly TRBD2 for D (5 bases). Trimming pared 7 bases from V and 1 base from J, leaving 12 bases between. The CDR3 spans 14 residues. The V gene's germline CDR1 is MNHEY and CDR2 SVGAGI.

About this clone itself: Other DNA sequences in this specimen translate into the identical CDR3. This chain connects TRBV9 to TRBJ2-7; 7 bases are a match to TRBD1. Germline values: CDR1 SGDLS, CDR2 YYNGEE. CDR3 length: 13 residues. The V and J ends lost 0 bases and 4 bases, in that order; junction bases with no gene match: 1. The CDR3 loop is CASSVEQGYEQYF. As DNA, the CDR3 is TGTGCCAGCAGCGTAGAACAGGGGTACGAGCAGTACTTC.

The CDR3 protein is CAWSEEQGRRSNQPQHF. The CDR3 coding sequence is TGTGCCTGGAGTGAGGAACAGGGGAGAAGAAGCAATCAGCCCCAGCATTTT. The J gene is TRBJ1-5, the V gene TRBV30; 7 nucleotides match TRBD1. Germline-derived CDR1 and CDR2 are GTSNPN and SVGIG (reference sequence). Trimming at V came to 1 base and at J to 1 base, leaving 10 bases not matched to a gene. The CDR3 consists of 17 residues.

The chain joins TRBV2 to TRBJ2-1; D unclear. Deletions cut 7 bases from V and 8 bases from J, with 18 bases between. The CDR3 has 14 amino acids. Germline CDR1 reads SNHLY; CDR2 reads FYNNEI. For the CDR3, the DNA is TGTGCCAGCACTATGACTGGCCATAAGCATGAGCAGTTCTTC. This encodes CASTMTGHKHEQFF.

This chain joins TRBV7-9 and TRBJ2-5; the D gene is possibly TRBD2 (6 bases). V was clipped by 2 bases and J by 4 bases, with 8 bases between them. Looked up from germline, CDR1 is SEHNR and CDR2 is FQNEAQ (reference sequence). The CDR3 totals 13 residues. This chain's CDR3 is CASSLPGLETQYF. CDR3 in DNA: TGTGCCAGCAGCTTACCGGGACTAGAGACCCAGTACTTC.

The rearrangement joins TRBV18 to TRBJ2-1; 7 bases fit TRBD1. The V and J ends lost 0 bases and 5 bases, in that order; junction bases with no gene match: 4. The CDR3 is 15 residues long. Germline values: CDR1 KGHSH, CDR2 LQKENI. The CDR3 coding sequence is TGTGCCAGCTCACCACCCGAGACAGGGAACAATGAGCAGTTCTTC. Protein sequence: CASSPPETGNNEQFF.

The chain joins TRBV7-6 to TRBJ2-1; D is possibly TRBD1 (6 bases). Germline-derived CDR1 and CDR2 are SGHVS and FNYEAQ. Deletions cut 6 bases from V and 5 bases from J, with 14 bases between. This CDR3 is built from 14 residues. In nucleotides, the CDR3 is TGTGCCAGCAGGGGAAGGAACAGGGACAATGAGCAGTTCTTC. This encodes CASRGRNRDNEQFF.

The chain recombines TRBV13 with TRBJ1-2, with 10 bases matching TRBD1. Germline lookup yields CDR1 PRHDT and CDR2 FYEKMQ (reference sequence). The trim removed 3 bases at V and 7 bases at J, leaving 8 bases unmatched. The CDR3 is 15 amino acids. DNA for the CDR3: TGTGCCAGCAGCTTCCTTTGGGACAGGGGTAGTGGCTACACCTTC. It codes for CASSFLWDRGSGYTF.

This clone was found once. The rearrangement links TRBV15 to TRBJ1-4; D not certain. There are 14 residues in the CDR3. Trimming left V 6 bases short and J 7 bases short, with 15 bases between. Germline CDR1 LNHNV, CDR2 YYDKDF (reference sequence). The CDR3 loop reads CATSKRNLGEKLFF. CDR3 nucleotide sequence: TGTGCCACCAGTAAGCGGAATCTGGGTGAAAAACTGTTTTTT.

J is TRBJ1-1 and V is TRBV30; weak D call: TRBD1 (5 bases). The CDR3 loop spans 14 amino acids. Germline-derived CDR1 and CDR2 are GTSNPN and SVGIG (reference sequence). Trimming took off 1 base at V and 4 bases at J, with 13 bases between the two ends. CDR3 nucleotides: TGTGCCTGGAGTGGCGCGGGGCGCGCCACTGAAGCTTTCTTT. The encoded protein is CAWSGAGRATEAFF.

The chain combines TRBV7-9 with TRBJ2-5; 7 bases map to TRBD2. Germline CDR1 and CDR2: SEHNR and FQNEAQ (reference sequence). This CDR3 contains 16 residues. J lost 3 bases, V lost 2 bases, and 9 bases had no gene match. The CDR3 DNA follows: TGTGCCAGCAGCTTAAGGTCCTGGAGCGGGGAAGAGACCCAGTACTTC. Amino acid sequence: CASSLRSWSGEETQYF.

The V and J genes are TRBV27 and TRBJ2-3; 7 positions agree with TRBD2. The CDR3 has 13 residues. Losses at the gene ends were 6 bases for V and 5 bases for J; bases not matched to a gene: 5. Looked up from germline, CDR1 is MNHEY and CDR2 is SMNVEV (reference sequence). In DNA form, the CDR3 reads TGTGCCAGCAGGGGGGGGGAAGGAGATACGCAGTATTTT. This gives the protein CASRGGEGDTQYF.

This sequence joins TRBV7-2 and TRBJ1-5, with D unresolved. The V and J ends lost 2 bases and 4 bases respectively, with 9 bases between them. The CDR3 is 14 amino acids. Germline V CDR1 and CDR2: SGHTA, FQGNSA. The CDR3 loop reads CASSLTVDNQPQHF. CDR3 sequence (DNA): TGTGCCAGCAGCTTAACAGTCGATAATCAGCCCCAGCATTTT.

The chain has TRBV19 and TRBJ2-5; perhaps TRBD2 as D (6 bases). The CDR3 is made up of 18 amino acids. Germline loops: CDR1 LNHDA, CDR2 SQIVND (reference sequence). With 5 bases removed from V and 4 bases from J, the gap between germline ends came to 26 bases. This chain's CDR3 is CASSALERGWEEGETQYF. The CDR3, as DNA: TGTGCCAGTAGTGCCTTGGAAAGAGGGTGGGAGGAGGGAGAGACCCAGTACTTC.

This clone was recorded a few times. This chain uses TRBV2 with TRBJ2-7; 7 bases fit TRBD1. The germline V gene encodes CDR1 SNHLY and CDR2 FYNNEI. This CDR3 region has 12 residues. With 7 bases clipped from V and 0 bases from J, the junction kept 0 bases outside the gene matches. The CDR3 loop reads CASTGGSYEQYF. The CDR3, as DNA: TGTGCCAGCACAGGGGGCTCCTACGAGCAGTACTTC.

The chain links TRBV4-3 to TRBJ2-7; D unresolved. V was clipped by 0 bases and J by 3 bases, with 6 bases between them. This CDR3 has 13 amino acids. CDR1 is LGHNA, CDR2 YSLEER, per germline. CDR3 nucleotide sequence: TGCGCCAGCAGCCAAGAAGCTGGCTACGAGCAGTACTTC. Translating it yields CASSQEAGYEQYF.

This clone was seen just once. This CDR3 is CAWSPAGGNPYEQYF. The CDR3 DNA reads TGTGCCTGGAGCCCTGCGGGGGGGAACCCCTACGAGCAGTACTTC. The V and J genes are TRBV30 and TRBJ2-7, with 9 bases matching TRBD2. Germline CDR1 and CDR2: GTSNPN and SVGIG (reference sequence). The CDR3 totals 15 residues. V gave up 3 bases and J gave up 2 bases; unmatched junction bases: 8.

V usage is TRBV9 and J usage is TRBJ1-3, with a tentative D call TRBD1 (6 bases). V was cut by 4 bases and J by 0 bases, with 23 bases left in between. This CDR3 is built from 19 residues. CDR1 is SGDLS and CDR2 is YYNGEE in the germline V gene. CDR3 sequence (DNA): TGTGCCAGCAGCCCAGCGGTGAACCCGGGACAAACCTCTGGAAACACCATATATTTT. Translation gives CASSPAVNPGQTSGNTIYF.

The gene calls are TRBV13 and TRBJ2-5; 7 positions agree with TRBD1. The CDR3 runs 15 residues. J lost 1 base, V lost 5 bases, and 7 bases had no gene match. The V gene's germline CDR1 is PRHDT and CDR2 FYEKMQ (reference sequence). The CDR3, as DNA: TGTGCCAGCAGCACCTCCTGGGACAGCCAAGAGACCCAGTACTTC. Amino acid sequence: CASSTSWDSQETQYF. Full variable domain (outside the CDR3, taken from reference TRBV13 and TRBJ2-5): AAGVIQSPRHLIKEKRETATLKCYPIPRHDTVYWYQQGPGQDPQFLISFYEKMQSDKGSIPDRFSAQQFSDYHSELNMSSLELGDSALYFCASSTSWDSQETQYFGPGTRLLVL.

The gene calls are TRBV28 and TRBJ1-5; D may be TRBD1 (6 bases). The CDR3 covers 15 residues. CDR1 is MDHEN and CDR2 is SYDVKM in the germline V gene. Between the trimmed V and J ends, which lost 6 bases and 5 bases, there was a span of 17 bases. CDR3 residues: CASRHHQGTHQPQHF. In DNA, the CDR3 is TGTGCCAGCAGGCATCATCAGGGGACCCATCAGCCCCAGCATTTT.

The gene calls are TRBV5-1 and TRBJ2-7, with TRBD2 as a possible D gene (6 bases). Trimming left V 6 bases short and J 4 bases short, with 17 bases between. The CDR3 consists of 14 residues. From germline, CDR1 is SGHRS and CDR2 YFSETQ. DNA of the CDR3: TGCGCCAGCAATGAGGAGGGAGTAGGGTACGAGCAGTACTTC. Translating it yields CASNEEGVGYEQYF.

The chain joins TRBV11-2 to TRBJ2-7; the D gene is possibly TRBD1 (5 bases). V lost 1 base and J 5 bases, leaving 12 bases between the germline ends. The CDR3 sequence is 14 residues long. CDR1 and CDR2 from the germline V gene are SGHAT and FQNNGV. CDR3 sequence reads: CASSLGAGYNEQYF. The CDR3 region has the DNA TGTGCCAGCAGCTTAGGAGCAGGGTACAACGAGCAGTACTTC.

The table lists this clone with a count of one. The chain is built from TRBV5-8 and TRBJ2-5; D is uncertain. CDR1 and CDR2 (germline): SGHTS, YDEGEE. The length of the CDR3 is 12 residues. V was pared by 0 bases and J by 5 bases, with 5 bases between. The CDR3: CASSLDRETQYF. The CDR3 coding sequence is TGTGCCAGCAGCTTGGATCGTGAGACCCAGTACTTC.